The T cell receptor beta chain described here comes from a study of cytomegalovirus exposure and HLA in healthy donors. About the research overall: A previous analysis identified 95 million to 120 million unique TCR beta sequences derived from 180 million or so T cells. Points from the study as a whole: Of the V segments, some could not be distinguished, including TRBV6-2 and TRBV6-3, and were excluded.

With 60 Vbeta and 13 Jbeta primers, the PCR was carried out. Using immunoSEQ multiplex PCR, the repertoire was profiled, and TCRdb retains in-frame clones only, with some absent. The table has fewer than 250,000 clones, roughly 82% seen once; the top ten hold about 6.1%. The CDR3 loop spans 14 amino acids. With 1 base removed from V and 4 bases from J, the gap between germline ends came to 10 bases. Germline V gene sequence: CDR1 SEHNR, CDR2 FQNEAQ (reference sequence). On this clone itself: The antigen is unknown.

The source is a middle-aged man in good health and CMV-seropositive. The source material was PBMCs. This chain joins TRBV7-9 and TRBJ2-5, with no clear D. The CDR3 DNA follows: TGTGCCAGCAGCTTAGTTCCCCCGGGAGAGACCCAGTACTTC. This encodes CASSLVPPGETQYF.